The 10 T cell receptor beta chains presented below share a single source sample, sequenced in a study of T cell responses to AZD1222 COVID-19 vaccine. The protocol was immunoSEQ multiplex PCR, while the TCRdb copy is restricted to in-frame clones and leaves out a portion. The sample carries approximately 110,000 clones, roughly 90% recorded once. This specimen was peripheral blood, taken on day 0 of AZD1222 vaccination. The receptors come from an adult in good health.

This chain links TRBV4-1 with TRBJ2-2, with 7 bases lining up with TRBD1. V lost 2 bases, J lost 0 bases, and 3 bases stayed unmatched. This CDR3 has 16 amino acids. Germline loops: CDR1 MGHRA, CDR2 YSYEKL. CDR3 amino acids: CASSQSGTANTGELFF. The CDR3 DNA is TGCGCCAGCAGCCAATCCGGGACAGCGAACACCGGGGAGCTGTTTTTT.

DNA of the CDR3: TGTGCCAGCAGCCCTCGAGGGGGACCCCTCCACTTT. As protein: CASSPRGGPLHF. The genes are TRBV11-2 and TRBJ1-6; D is perhaps TRBD1 (6 bases). Looked up from germline, CDR1 is SGHAT and CDR2 is FQNNGV. Trimming cost V 5 bases and J 12 bases, with 11 bases left between them. This CDR3 contains 12 residues.

The gene calls are TRBV5-8 and TRBJ2-2; tentative D call: TRBD2 (6 bases). The V end lost 0 bases, the J end lost 4 bases, and 10 bases lay between the germline ends. From germline, CDR1 is SGHTS and CDR2 YDEGEE. This CDR3 spans 15 amino acids. In nucleotides, the CDR3 is TGTGCCAGCAGCTTGGTGCGGGGCACCACCGGGGAGCTGTTTTTT. Residues: CASSLVRGTTGELFF.

The V gene is TRBV7-3, the J gene TRBJ2-1, with unresolved D. Germline CDR1 reads SGHTA; CDR2 reads FQGTGA. The CDR3 has 13 amino acids. V dropped 5 bases and J dropped 3 bases, with 8 bases sitting between them. Here the CDR3 reads CASSGQLYNEQFF. The CDR3, as DNA: TGTGCCAGCAGCGGCCAACTCTACAATGAGCAGTTCTTC. Full variable domain (outside the CDR3, taken from reference TRBV7-3 and TRBJ2-1): GAGVSQTPSNKVTEKGKYVELRCDPISGHTALYWYRQSLGQGPEFLIYFQGTGAADDSGLPNDRFFAVRPEGSVSTLKIQRTERGDSAVYLCASSGQLYNEQFFGPGTRLTVL.

The V call is TRBV27, the J call TRBJ1-6, with no clear D. Deletions cut 3 bases from V and 2 bases from J, with 8 bases between. Germline lookup yields CDR1 MNHEY and CDR2 SMNVEV (reference sequence). This CDR3 is 15 amino acids long. The CDR3: CASSFGNTYNSPLHF. The CDR3 coding sequence is TGTGCCAGCAGTTTTGGGAACACCTATAATTCACCCCTCCACTTT.

The chain couples TRBV7-2 to TRBJ1-1; D may be TRBD1 (5 bases). CDR3 length: 14 residues. Trimming left V 5 bases short and J 6 bases short, with 16 bases between. Germline V CDR1 and CDR2: SGHTA, FQGNSA. CDR3 residues: CASSPGTALAEAFF. CDR3 sequence (DNA): TGTGCCAGCAGCCCGGGGACGGCCTTGGCTGAAGCTTTCTTT.

This rearrangement joins TRBV29-1 to TRBJ2-7; D is unresolved. With 5 bases removed from V and 0 bases from J, the gap between germline ends came to 5 bases. The CDR3 is made up of 11 amino acids. CDR1 and CDR2 from the germline V gene are SQVTM and ANQGSEA. For the CDR3, the DNA is TGCAGCGTTCTGTCCTCCTACGAGCAGTACTTC. Protein sequence: CSVLSSYEQYF.

Notes on this clone: The sample contains more than one DNA sequence encoding this CDR3. The V gene is TRBV7-8, the J gene TRBJ1-3, with D maybe TRBD1 (6 bases). The CDR3 extends over 18 amino acids. CDR1 is SGHVS, CDR2 FQNEAQ, per germline. Trimming took 0 bases from V and 4 from J, leaving 19 bases between them. Here the CDR3 reads CASSLAVAMGHDGNTIYF. For the CDR3, the DNA is TGTGCCAGCAGCTTAGCGGTCGCTATGGGACACGACGGAAACACCATATATTTT.

The chain has TRBV28 and TRBJ1-5; D ambiguous. Germline V gives CDR1 MDHEN, CDR2 SYDVKM. The CDR3 extends over 15 amino acids. Trimming stripped 3 bases from V and 5 bases from J, with 14 bases between. The CDR3 sequence: CASSLRVFPDQPQHF. As DNA, the CDR3 is TGTGCCAGCAGTTTGAGGGTATTCCCCGATCAGCCCCAGCATTTT.

This chain connects TRBV7-9 to TRBJ2-1; unclear D gene. This CDR3 comprises 16 residues. The V gene's germline CDR1 is SEHNR and CDR2 FQNEAQ (reference sequence). V shed 1 base and J shed 2 bases, with 12 bases lying between them. For the CDR3, the DNA is TGTGCCAGCAGCTTAGTAGTTACGGCCACCTACAATGAGCAGTTCTTC. This encodes CASSLVVTATYNEQFF.